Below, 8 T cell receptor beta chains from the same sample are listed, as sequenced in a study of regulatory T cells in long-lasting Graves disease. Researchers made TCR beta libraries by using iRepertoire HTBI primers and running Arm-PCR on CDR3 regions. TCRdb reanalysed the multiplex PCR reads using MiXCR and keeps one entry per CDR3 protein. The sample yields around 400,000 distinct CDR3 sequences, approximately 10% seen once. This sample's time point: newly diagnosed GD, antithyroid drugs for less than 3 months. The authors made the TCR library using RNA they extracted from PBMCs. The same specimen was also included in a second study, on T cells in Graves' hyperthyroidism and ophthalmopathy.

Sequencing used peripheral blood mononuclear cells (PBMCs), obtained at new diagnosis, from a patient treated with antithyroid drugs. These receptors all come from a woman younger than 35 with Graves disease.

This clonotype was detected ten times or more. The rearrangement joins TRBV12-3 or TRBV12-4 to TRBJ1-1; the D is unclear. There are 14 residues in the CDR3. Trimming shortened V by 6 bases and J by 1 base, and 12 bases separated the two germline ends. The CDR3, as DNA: TGTGCCAGCAGCTCCCGGAGGGAGAACACTGAAGCTTTCTTT. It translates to CASSSRRENTEAFF.

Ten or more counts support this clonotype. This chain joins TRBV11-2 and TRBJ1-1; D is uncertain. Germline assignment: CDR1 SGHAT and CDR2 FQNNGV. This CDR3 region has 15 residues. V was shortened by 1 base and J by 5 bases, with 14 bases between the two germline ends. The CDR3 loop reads CASSLATPRGTEAFF. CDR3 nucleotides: TGTGCCAGCAGCTTAGCGACCCCTCGAGGGACTGAAGCTTTCTTT.

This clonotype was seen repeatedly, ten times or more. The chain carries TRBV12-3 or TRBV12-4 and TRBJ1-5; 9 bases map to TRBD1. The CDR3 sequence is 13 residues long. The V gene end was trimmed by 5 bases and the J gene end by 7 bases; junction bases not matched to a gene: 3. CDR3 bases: TGTGCCAGCAGTCGGACAGGGGAGCAGCCCCAGCATTTT. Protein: CASSRTGEQPQHF.

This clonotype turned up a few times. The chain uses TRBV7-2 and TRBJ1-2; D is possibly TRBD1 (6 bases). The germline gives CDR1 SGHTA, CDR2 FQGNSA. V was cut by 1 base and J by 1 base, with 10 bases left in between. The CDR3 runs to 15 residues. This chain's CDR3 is CASSLGGAVNYGYTF. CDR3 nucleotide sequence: TGTGCCAGCAGCTTAGGGGGGGCCGTTAACTATGGCTACACCTTC.

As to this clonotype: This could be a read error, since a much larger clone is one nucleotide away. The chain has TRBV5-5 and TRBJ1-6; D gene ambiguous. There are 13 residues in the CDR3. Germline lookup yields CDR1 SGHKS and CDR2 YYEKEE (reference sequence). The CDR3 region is CASSLDEVSPPHF. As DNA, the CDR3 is TGTGCCAGCAGCTTGGATGAGGTCTCACCCCCCCACTTT.

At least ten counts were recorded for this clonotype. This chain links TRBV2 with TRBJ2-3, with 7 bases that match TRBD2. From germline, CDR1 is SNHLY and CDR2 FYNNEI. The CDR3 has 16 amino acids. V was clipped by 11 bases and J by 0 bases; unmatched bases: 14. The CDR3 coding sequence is TGTGCCGGCACCAAAGCAGCTAGCGGAAGCACAGATACGCAGTATTTT. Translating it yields CAGTKAASGSTDTQYF.

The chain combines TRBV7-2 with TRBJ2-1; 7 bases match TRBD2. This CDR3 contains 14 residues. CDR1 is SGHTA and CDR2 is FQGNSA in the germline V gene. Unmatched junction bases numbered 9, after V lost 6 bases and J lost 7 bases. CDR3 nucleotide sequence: TGTGCCAGCAGTCTCGATGGGGGGGTAAATGAGCAGTTCTTC. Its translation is CASSLDGGVNEQFF.

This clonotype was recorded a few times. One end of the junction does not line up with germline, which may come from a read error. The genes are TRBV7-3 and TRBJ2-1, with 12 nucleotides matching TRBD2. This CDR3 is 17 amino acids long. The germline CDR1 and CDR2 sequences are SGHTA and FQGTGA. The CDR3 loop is CASSRVGLAGTDNGQFF. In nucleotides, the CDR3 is TGTGCCAGCAGCCGAGTTGGACTAGCGGGGACTGACAATGGGCAGTTCTTC.